Shown below are 7 T cell receptor beta chains from a single sample sequenced in a study of blood T cell repertoires in COVID-19. TCRdb keeps only in-frame clones here, not all; method: immunoSEQ multiplex PCR. The sample consists of under 350,000 clones, about nine tenths of them appearing once. Sequences were obtained from peripheral blood. The receptors come from a man aged 50-60 years with acute or convalescent COVID-19.

The chain uses TRBV2 and TRBJ2-3; 10 bases line up with TRBD1. With 6 bases clipped from V and 0 bases from J, the junction kept 3 bases outside the gene matches. CDR1 and CDR2 from the germline V gene are SNHLY and FYNNEI. The CDR3 sequence is 15 residues long. DNA of the CDR3: TGTGCCAGCAGAAGGGACAGGGGAAGCACAGATACGCAGTATTTT. Translating gives CASRRDRGSTDTQYF.

Only a few counts were recorded for this clone. The V and J genes are TRBV15 and TRBJ1-5; D gene unclear. CDR1 is LNHNV, CDR2 YYDKDF, per germline (reference sequence). Between the trimmed V and J ends, which lost 0 bases and 6 bases, there was a span of 9 bases. The CDR3 length is 14 residues. CDR3 sequence (DNA): TGTGCCACCAGCAGAGATATAGTTGGTCAGCCCCAGCATTTT. Translated, it gives CATSRDIVGQPQHF.

This chain joins TRBV19 and TRBJ1-2; D might be TRBD1 (6 bases). V gave up 8 bases and J gave up 7 bases, with 17 bases separating them. The CDR3 is 13 amino acids. Germline V gives CDR1 LNHDA, CDR2 SQIVND (reference sequence). The CDR3 sequence is CASGRTEGIGYTF. DNA of the CDR3: TGTGCCAGTGGTCGGACAGAGGGTATTGGCTACACCTTC.

CDR3 amino acids: CASSLAEGANEAFF. CDR3 nucleotide sequence: TGCGCCAGCAGCTTGGCTGAGGGGGCAAATGAAGCTTTCTTT. The chain links TRBV5-1 to TRBJ1-1; 7 bases agree with TRBD1. This CDR3 is 14 amino acids long. J lost 7 bases, V lost 0 bases, and 6 bases had no gene match. Germline V gene sequence: CDR1 SGHRS, CDR2 YFSETQ. Full variable domain (rest looked up from reference TRBV5-1 and TRBJ1-1): KAGVTQTPRYLIKTRGQQVTLSCSPISGHRSVSWYQQTPGQGLQFLFEYFSETQRNKGNFPGRFSGRQFSNSRSEMNVSTLELGDSALYLCASSLAEGANEAFFGQGTRLTVV.

About this clone: Other DNA sequences in this sample translate to the same CDR3. The chain recombines TRBV18 with TRBJ1-1, with unresolved D. Germline V lookup: CDR1 KGHSH, CDR2 LQKENI. The CDR3 consists of 14 residues. Trimming took 3 bases from V and 1 from J, leaving 9 bases between them. Here the CDR3 DNA reads TGTGCCAGCTCACCCTCGGGAGGGAACACTGAAGCTTTCTTT. Protein sequence: CASSPSGGNTEAFF.

V and J are TRBV6-1 and TRBJ1-6, with no clear D. V lost 1 base and J 7 bases, leaving 5 bases between the germline ends. The length of the CDR3 is 13 residues. The germline V gene has CDR1 MNHNS and CDR2 SASEGT. DNA of the CDR3: TGTGCCAGCAGTGAAGTCGGGAATTCACCCCTCCACTTT. Protein product: CASSEVGNSPLHF.

V usage is TRBV10-2 and J usage is TRBJ2-6; D gene uncertain. Germline assignment: CDR1 WSHSY and CDR2 SAAADI. This CDR3 is built from 15 residues. Between the trimmed V and J ends, which lost 3 bases and 1 base, there was a span of 7 bases. This chain's CDR3 is CASSDPGSGANVLTF. CDR3 sequence (DNA): TGCGCCAGCAGTGATCCGGGTTCTGGGGCCAACGTCCTGACTTTC.